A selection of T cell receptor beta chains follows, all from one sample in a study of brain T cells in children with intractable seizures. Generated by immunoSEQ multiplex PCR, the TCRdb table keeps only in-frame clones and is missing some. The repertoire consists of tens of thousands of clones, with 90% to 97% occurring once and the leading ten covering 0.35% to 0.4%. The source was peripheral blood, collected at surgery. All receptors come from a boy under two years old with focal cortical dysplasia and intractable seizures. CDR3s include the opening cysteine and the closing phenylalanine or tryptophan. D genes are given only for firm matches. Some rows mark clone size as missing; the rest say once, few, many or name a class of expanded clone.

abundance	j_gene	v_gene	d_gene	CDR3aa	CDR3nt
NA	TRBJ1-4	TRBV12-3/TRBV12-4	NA	CASSLMGEKLFF	TGTGCCAGCAGTTTAATGGGTGAAAAACTGTTTTTT
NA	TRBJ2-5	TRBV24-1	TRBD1	CATSENRQGAWETQYF	TGTGCCACCAGTGAAAACCGACAGGGGGCGTGGGAGACCCAGTACTTC
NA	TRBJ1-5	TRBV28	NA	CASSSAGQGNQPQHF	TGTGCCAGCAGTTCCGCGGGGCAGGGCAATCAGCCCCAGCATTTT
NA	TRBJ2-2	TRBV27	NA	CASRRGTTGELFF	TGTGCCAGCAGACGGGGGACCACCGGGGAGCTGTTTTTT
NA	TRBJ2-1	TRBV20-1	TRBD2	CSASRLAGGLSIYEQFF	TGCAGTGCTAGTCGGCTAGCGGGGGGGCTATCTATCTATGAGCAGTTCTTC
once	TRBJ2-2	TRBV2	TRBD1	CASTSDRGNTGELFF	TGTGCCAGCACCTCCGACAGGGGAAACACCGGGGAGCTGTTTTTT
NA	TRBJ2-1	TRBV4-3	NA	CASSPLDRSTYNEQFF	TGCGCCAGCAGCCCACTCGACAGGAGCACCTACAATGAGCAGTTCTTC
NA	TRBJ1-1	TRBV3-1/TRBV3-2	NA	CASSPGANTEAFF	TGTGCCAGCAGCCCCGGGGCGAACACTGAAGCTTTCTTT
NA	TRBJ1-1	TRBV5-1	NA	CASSLANRDSEAFF	TGCGCCAGCAGCTTGGCCAATCGGGATTCTGAAGCTTTCTTT
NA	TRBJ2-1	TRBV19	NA	CASSPNDWLPIEQFF	TGTGCCAGTAGTCCGAATGATTGGCTGCCTATCGAGCAGTTCTTC
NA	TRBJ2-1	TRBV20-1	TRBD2	CSASIYIAGVRDEQFF	TGCAGTGCTAGTATTTATATAGCGGGAGTCAGGGATGAGCAGTTCTTC
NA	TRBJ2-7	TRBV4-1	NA	CASSGLRLEGHEQYF	TGCGCCAGCAGCGGACTCCGCTTAGAAGGCCACGAGCAGTACTTC
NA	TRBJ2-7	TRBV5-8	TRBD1	CASSLRPGQGSEQYF	TGTGCCAGCAGCTTACGCCCGGGACAGGGTTCCGAGCAGTACTTC
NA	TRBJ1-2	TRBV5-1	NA	CASSRDNYGYTF	TGCGCCAGCAGCCGGGACAACTATGGCTACACCTTC
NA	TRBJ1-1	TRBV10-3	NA	CAITPGQGKAFF	TGTGCCATCACCCCCGGGCAGGGCAAAGCTTTCTTT
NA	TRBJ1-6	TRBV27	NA	CASGGWGYNSPLHF	TGTGCCAGCGGGGGTTGGGGGTATAATTCACCCCTCCACTTT
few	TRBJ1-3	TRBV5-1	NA	CASSLVGSSGNTIYF	TGCGCCAGCAGCTTGGTGGGAAGCTCTGGAAACACCATATATTTT
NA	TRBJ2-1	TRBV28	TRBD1	CASSLPGTGPNEQFF	TGTGCCAGCAGTTTACCGGGGACAGGGCCCAATGAGCAGTTCTTC
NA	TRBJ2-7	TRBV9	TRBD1	CASSVGQGRSYEQYF	TGTGCCAGCAGCGTAGGACAGGGCCGCTCCTACGAGCAGTACTTC
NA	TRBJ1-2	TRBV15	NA	CATSRDPGLGYGYTF	TGTGCCACCAGCAGAGATCCGGGACTGGGCTATGGCTACACCTTC
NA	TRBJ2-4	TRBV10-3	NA	CAISESRDNKNIQYF	TGTGCCATCAGTGAGTCCCGGGACAACAAAAACATTCAGTACTTC
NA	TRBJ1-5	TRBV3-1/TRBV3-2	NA	CASSLYWGVRNQPQHF	TGTGCCAGCAGCCTGTATTGGGGGGTGCGCAATCAGCCCCAGCATTTT
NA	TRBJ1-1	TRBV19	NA	CASSVGGRYTEAFF	TGTGCCAGTAGCGTGGGGGGCAGGTACACTGAAGCTTTCTTT
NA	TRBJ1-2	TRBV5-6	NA	CASSHLGGALNYGYTF	TGTGCCAGCAGCCATCTGGGGGGGGCCCTTAACTATGGCTACACCTTC
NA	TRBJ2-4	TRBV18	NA	CASSPTGKNIQYF	TGTGCCAGCTCACCGACAGGCAAAAACATTCAGTACTTC
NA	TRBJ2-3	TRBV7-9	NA	CASSLEYGRLSDTQYF	TGTGCCAGCAGCTTAGAATACGGGCGTTTATCAGATACGCAGTATTTT
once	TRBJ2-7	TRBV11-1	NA	CASSLGAGAYEQYF	TGTGCCAGCAGCTTAGGCGCGGGGGCATACGAGCAGTACTTC
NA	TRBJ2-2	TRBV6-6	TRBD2	CASSPTLAGGANTGELFF	TGTGCCAGCAGTCCAACATTAGCGGGGGGCGCGAACACCGGGGAGCTGTTTTTT
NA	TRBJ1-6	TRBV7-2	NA	CASSLVSQPPYNSPLHF	TGTGCCAGCAGCTTAGTCTCACAGCCTCCCTATAATTCACCCCTCCACTTT
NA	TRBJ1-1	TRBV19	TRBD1	CASSIEDRGIDEAFF	TGTGCCAGTAGTATAGAAGACAGGGGAATCGATGAAGCTTTCTTT
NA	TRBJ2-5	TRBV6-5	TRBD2	CASSYFGLAGAETQYF	TGTGCCAGCAGTTACTTCGGACTAGCGGGAGCAGAGACCCAGTACTTC
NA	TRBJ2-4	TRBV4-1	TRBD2	CASSQTSGRASNIQYF	TGCGCCAGCAGCCAGACTAGCGGGAGGGCATCAAACATTCAGTACTTC
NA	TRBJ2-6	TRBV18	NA	CASSPSSGRVGANVLTF	TGTGCCAGCTCACCAAGTTCGGGCAGGGTCGGGGCCAACGTCCTGACTTTC
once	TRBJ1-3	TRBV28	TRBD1	CASSFAGGISGNTIYF	TGTGCCAGCAGTTTTGCAGGGGGCATCTCTGGAAACACCATATATTTT
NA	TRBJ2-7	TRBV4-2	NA	CASSQNPGAPYEQYF	TGTGCCAGCAGCCAAAACCCGGGTGCTCCCTACGAGCAGTACTTC
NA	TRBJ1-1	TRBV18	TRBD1	CASSLTGDSEAFF	TGTGCCAGCTCACTGACAGGGGACTCTGAAGCTTTCTTT
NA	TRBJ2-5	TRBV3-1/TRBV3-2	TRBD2	CASSQDYKRLAGGKETQYF	TGTGCCAGCAGCCAAGATTACAAGAGGCTAGCGGGGGGGAAAGAGACCCAGTACTTC
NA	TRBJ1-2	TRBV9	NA	CASSVAGGRNGYTF	TGTGCCAGCAGCGTAGCGGGGGGGCGGAATGGCTACACCTTC
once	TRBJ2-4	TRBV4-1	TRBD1	CASSHGQGKNIQYF	TGCGCCAGCAGCCACGGACAGGGCAAAAACATTCAGTACTTC
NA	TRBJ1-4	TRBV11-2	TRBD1	CASSFRGGQYEKLFF	TGTGCCAGCAGCTTTAGAGGGGGCCAGTATGAAAAACTGTTTTTT
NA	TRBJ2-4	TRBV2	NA	CATSDIKAKNIQYF	TGTGCCACCTCGGACATCAAAGCCAAAAACATTCAGTACTTC